This T cell receptor (beta chain) was identified during a study of blood T cell repertoires in COVID-19. Turning to the study itself: Acute and convalescent COVID-19 specimens originated in the United States, Italy and Spain. Sample material is recorded as cDNA or gDNA derived from T cells, B-cell-depleted T cells, or PBMCs.

The protocol was immunoSEQ multiplex PCR, while the TCRdb copy is restricted to in-frame clones and leaves out a portion. The table lists roughly 320,000 clones, 85% of them singletons. The CDR3 covers 16 residues. From germline, CDR1 is SGHTS and CDR2 YDEGEE. The V end was cut by 3 bases, the J end by 7 bases, with 17 bases between. Sequenced material: peripheral blood. The TCR was taken from a human donor in a cohort sampled during active COVID-19. The rearrangement joins TRBV5-8 to TRBJ1-6; D unresolved. Written as DNA, the CDR3 is TGTGCCAGCAGCTGGCCCCCGACGGGAGGGAATTCACCCCTCCACTTT. It is translated as CASSWPPTGGNSPLHF.